This T cell receptor (beta chain) was captured in a study of blood T cell repertoires in COVID-19. For the study at large: Italy, Spain and the United States were the sources of the convalescent and acute COVID-19 samples.

CDR3 length equals 17 residues. Trimming cost V 0 bases and J 4 bases; bases outside gene matches: 6. The germline gives CDR1 SGHTA, CDR2 FQGNSA. Here immunoSEQ multiplex PCR was the method, and the copy in TCRdb shows in-frame clones only, minus some. Of fewer than 150,000 clones in the sample, about 80% were seen once. Sequencing was carried out using peripheral blood. This sequence was found in a woman aged 45-59 years with acute or convalescent COVID-19. The chain carries TRBV7-2 and TRBJ2-3; 11 bases line up with TRBD2. The CDR3, as DNA: TGTGCCAGCAGCTTAGCGGCAGGTAGCGGGGGGGCAGATACGCAGTATTTT. This codes for CASSLAAGSGGADTQYF.